What follows are 10 T cell receptor beta chains derived from one specimen sequenced in a study of blood T cell repertoires in COVID-19. Sequencing used immunoSEQ multiplex PCR; TCRdb keeps in-frame clones, though not all of them. The sample gives some 320,000 clones, about 90% of which show up once; 11% is in the top ten. The sample comprised peripheral blood. All receptors derive from a woman in her twenties or thirties with COVID-19, enrolled during active disease.

This sequence joins TRBV27 and TRBJ1-2; D ambiguous. Germline V gene data show CDR1 as MNHEY and CDR2 as SMNVEV (reference sequence). V was pared by 6 bases and J by 3 bases, with 5 bases between. The CDR3 runs to 11 residues. The CDR3 reads CASSGDYGYTF. CDR3 coding DNA: TGTGCCAGCAGCGGGGACTATGGCTACACCTTC.

V usage is TRBV10-1 and J usage is TRBJ2-1; 10 bases fit TRBD2. The junction had 10 bases not matched to a gene; V was cut back by 6 bases and J by 8 bases. The CDR3 spans 15 residues. Looked up from germline, CDR1 is WNHNN and CDR2 is SYGVQD (reference sequence). CDR3 residues: CASSLGSGGFDEQFF. CDR3 DNA sequence: TGCGCCAGCAGCCTAGGTAGCGGGGGGTTCGATGAGCAGTTCTTC.

The chain joins TRBV7-9 to TRBJ1-1, with D uncertain. The V gene's germline CDR1 is SEHNR and CDR2 FQNEAQ (reference sequence). Trimming left V 4 bases short and J 4 bases short, with 10 bases between. The CDR3 contains 13 residues. The CDR3 nucleotides are TGTGCCAGCAGCTGGGAGTCGCTCACTGAAGCTTTCTTT. It codes for CASSWESLTEAFF.

V usage is TRBV4-1 and J usage is TRBJ1-1; TRBD1 aligns across 10 bases. The CDR3 length is 16 residues. Unmatched junction bases numbered 7, after V lost 0 bases and J lost 6 bases. Per the germline V gene, CDR1 is MGHRA and CDR2 is YSYEKL. CDR3: CASSQEAGTGAPEAFF. Here the CDR3 DNA reads TGCGCCAGCAGCCAAGAAGCTGGGACAGGGGCGCCTGAAGCTTTCTTT.

The V call is TRBV5-5, the J call TRBJ1-1; maybe TRBD1 (6 bases). V was pared by 4 bases and J by 2 bases, with 15 bases between. Germline V CDR1 and CDR2: SGHKS, YYEKEE (reference sequence). This CDR3 comprises 15 residues. CDR3 region: CASSQRRQVNTEAFF. The CDR3 DNA is TGTGCCAGCAGCCAGCGACGACAGGTAAACACTGAAGCTTTCTTT.

The V call is TRBV13, the J call TRBJ2-7; 10 nucleotides line up with TRBD1. The length of the CDR3 is 16 residues. Germline V CDR1 and CDR2: PRHDT, FYEKMQ (reference sequence). The trim removed 0 bases at V and 4 bases at J, leaving 6 bases unmatched. CDR3 nucleotides: TGTGCCAGCAGCTTAGGGGGGACAGGGGCTACATACGAGCAGTACTTC. It codes for CASSLGGTGATYEQYF. Variable domain in full (rest from reference TRBV13 and TRBJ2-7): AAGVIQSPRHLIKEKRETATLKCYPIPRHDTVYWYQQGPGQDPQFLISFYEKMQSDKGSIPDRFSAQQFSDYHSELNMSSLELGDSALYFCASSLGGTGATYEQYFGPGTRLTVT.

This clone was found once. Other nucleotide sequences in the sample specify the same CDR3. The rearrangement links TRBV19 to TRBJ1-2; TRBD1 might be the D (5 bases). V was cut by 5 bases and J by 0 bases, with 7 bases left in between. There are 13 residues in the CDR3. Germline lookup yields CDR1 LNHDA and CDR2 SQIVND (reference sequence). CDR3 nucleotides: TGTGCCAGTAGTTGGGGCCCTAACTATGGCTACACCTTC. The encoded protein is CASSWGPNYGYTF.

The chain employs TRBV2 and TRBJ2-1; 8 bases are a match to TRBD2. Per germline, CDR1 SNHLY and CDR2 FYNNEI. V trimming: 8 bases; J trimming: 0 bases; junction bases outside the gene matches: 6. The CDR3 has 15 residues. CDR3 DNA: TGTGCCAGCGGCGAGGGGACTAGCTCCTACAATGAGCAGTTCTTC. Translation gives CASGEGTSSYNEQFF. Complete variable domain (other parts from reference TRBV2 and TRBJ2-1): EPEVTQTPSHQVTQMGQEVILRCVPISNHLYFYWYRQILGQKVEFLVSFYNNEISEKSEIFDDQFSVERPDGSNFTLKIRSTKLEDSAMYFCASGEGTSSYNEQFFGPGTRLTVL.

The CDR3, as DNA: TGCGCCAGCAGCTTGGAAACAGGGAAGGGCTATGGCTACACCTTC. This encodes CASSLETGKGYGYTF. The chain combines TRBV5-1 with TRBJ1-2; a possible D gene is TRBD1 (6 bases). Germline CDR1 and CDR2: SGHRS and YFSETQ. Trimming cost V 0 bases and J 4 bases, with 13 bases left between them. The CDR3 is 15 residues long.

The genes are TRBV5-4 and TRBJ2-7; 9 positions match TRBD2. Germline lookup yields CDR1 SGHNT and CDR2 YYREEE (reference sequence). With V trimmed by 4 bases and J by 5 bases, 13 bases remained unmatched. The CDR3 has 16 amino acids. This CDR3 reads CASSRTVGRGGDEQYF. As DNA, the CDR3 is TGTGCCAGCAGCCGGACGGTGGGGCGGGGGGGCGACGAGCAGTACTTC. Complete variable domain (other parts from reference TRBV5-4 and TRBJ2-7): ETGVTQSPTHLIKTRGQQVTLRCSSQSGHNTVSWYQQALGQGPQFIFQYYREEENGRGNFPPRFSGLQFPNYSSELNVNALELDDSALYLCASSRTVGRGGDEQYFGPGTRLTVT.